This T cell receptor (beta chain) was identified during a study of blood T cell repertoires in COVID-19. Overall study context: Spain, Italy and the United States supplied samples that represented acute and convalescent COVID-19.

J was trimmed by 5 bases and V by 4 bases; bases with no gene match: 10. The germline V gene has CDR1 SGDLS and CDR2 YYNGEE. The CDR3 extends over 15 amino acids. Original processing methods: The authors estimated nucleated cell counts from reference gene primer amplification. Produced via immunoSEQ multiplex PCR; TCRdb's table is partial and in-frame only. V and J calls and clone size are as listed in that table; D and trimming were resolved from the DNA. The profile shows about 140,000 clones, around nine tenths of them singletons. The receptor was derived from a woman in her forties or fifties with active or convalescent COVID-19. Sequences were obtained from peripheral blood. The chain has TRBV9 and TRBJ1-1, with TRBD1 matching 8 bases. The CDR3 nucleotides read TGTGCCAGCAGCCCTAGACAGGGGCAGGGGACTGAAGCTTTCTTT. Translation gives CASSPRQGQGTEAFF.